A single sample is the source of the 21 T cell receptor beta chains below, sequenced in a study of cytomegalovirus exposure and HLA in healthy donors. Both 60 Vbeta primers and 13 Jbeta primers went into the PCR. Generated by immunoSEQ multiplex PCR, the TCRdb table keeps only in-frame clones and is missing some. This listing includes 200,000 or so clones. The sequencing input was PBMCs. These receptors were taken from a boy aged 10-17 years in good health and CMV-seronegative.

J is TRBJ1-1 and V is TRBV7-3, with 7 bases that match TRBD1. The J segment lost 5 bases and the V segment lost 5 bases, leaving 5 bases of the junction unmatched. Germline assignment: CDR1 SGHTA and CDR2 FQGTGA. The CDR3 consists of 13 residues. The CDR3: CASSRSGGTEAFF. Here the CDR3 DNA reads TGTGCCAGCAGCCGCTCAGGGGGTACTGAAGCTTTCTTT.

The chain links TRBV7-8 to TRBJ1-6; a weak D match, TRBD1 (5 bases). The CDR3 has 13 residues. Per the germline V gene, CDR1 is SGHVS and CDR2 is FQNEAQ. V was cut by 5 bases and J by 10 bases, with 12 bases left in between. The CDR3 DNA sequence: TGTGCCAGCAGCCCAGGGCAGAAATCACCCCTCCACTTT. The encoded protein is CASSPGQKSPLHF.

This CDR3 reads CAWSVEQTEAFF. The CDR3 nucleotides read TGTGCCTGGAGTGTAGAACAGACTGAAGCTTTCTTT. The rearrangement links TRBV30 to TRBJ1-1; unclear D gene. The CDR3 totals 12 residues. Trimming stripped 0 bases from V and 5 bases from J, with 7 bases between. Germline values: CDR1 GTSNPN, CDR2 SVGIG (reference sequence).

The chain recombines TRBV4-2 with TRBJ2-2; D uncertain. Trimming removed 4 bases at V and 4 bases at J, with 10 bases between. The CDR3 is made up of 14 amino acids. The V gene's germline CDR1 is LGHNA and CDR2 YNFKEQ. The CDR3: CASSPPGVTGELFF. In DNA form, the CDR3 reads TGTGCCAGCAGCCCCCCGGGTGTCACCGGGGAGCTGTTTTTT.

The chain has TRBV5-4 and TRBJ1-2, with TRBD1 as a possible D gene (5 bases). The CDR3 has 15 amino acids. Trimming pared 0 bases from V and 4 bases from J, leaving 13 bases between. Germline V lookup: CDR1 SGHNT, CDR2 YYREEE (reference sequence). The CDR3 spells CASSLGGAQGYGYTF. The CDR3 DNA follows: TGTGCCAGCAGCTTGGGCGGGGCGCAGGGCTATGGCTACACCTTC.

CDR3 sequence (DNA): TGTGCCAGCAGCGTCGACAGGGCAAGAGAGACCCAGTACTTC. Translation gives CASSVDRARETQYF. The chain combines TRBV7-2 with TRBJ2-5, with 7 bases aligning to TRBD1. Germline values: CDR1 SGHTA, CDR2 FQGNSA. This CDR3 spans 14 amino acids. Trimming at V came to 5 bases and at J to 4 bases, leaving 7 bases not matched to a gene.

This chain uses TRBV2 with TRBJ2-7; TRBD1 agrees at 10 bases. Germline CDR1 is SNHLY and CDR2 is FYNNEI. This CDR3 has 17 amino acids. V lost 10 bases, J lost 2 bases, and 17 bases stayed unmatched. The CDR3 region is CATKQSPTGTGAYEQYF. In DNA form, the CDR3 reads TGTGCCACAAAGCAAAGCCCGACCGGGACAGGGGCCTACGAGCAGTACTTC.

CDR3 residues: CASSLGTSGVHEQFF. In nucleotides, the CDR3 is TGCGCCAGCAGCCTCGGGACTAGCGGGGTCCATGAGCAGTTCTTC. The rearrangement links TRBV5-1 to TRBJ2-1; 13 positions match TRBD2. The CDR3 has 15 residues. V shed 4 bases, J shed 8 bases, and the junction held 6 bases outside the gene matches. CDR1 is SGHRS and CDR2 is YFSETQ in the germline V gene.

This chain joins TRBV5-1 and TRBJ1-3; 7 nucleotides agree with TRBD1. Per the germline V gene, CDR1 is SGHRS and CDR2 is YFSETQ. CDR3 length: 17 residues. V was clipped by 0 bases and J by 0 bases; unmatched bases: 6. Here the CDR3 reads CASSLAGQFSSGNTIYF. The CDR3 coding sequence is TGCGCCAGCAGCTTGGCGGGACAGTTCAGCTCTGGAAACACCATATATTTT.

V and J are TRBV5-1 and TRBJ1-4, with 9 bases matching TRBD1. The V segment lost 1 base and the J segment 8 bases; nucleotides outside the gene matches: 3. Germline values: CDR1 SGHRS, CDR2 YFSETQ. This CDR3 has 14 residues. For the CDR3, the DNA is TGCGCCAGCAGCTTGAACAGGGGGCGCGAAAAACTGTTTTTT. This sequence encodes CASSLNRGREKLFF. The full variable domain, with the rest looked up from reference TRBV5-1 and TRBJ1-4, is KAGVTQTPRYLIKTRGQQVTLSCSPISGHRSVSWYQQTPGQGLQFLFEYFSETQRNKGNFPGRFSGRQFSNSRSEMNVSTLELGDSALYLCASSLNRGREKLFFGSGTQLSVL.

The chain has TRBV4-3 and TRBJ1-3, with a tentative D call TRBD1 (5 bases). This CDR3 spans 15 amino acids. Trimming removed 1 base from V and 0 bases from J, with 7 bases in between. Germline CDR1 LGHNA, CDR2 YSLEER. The chain's CDR3 is CASSQGGDSGNTIYF. In nucleotides, the CDR3 is TGCGCCAGCAGCCAAGGGGGGGACTCTGGAAACACCATATATTTT.

The CDR3 loop reads CASGNHRGDQPQHF. The CDR3, as DNA: TGTGCCAGCGGGAACCACAGGGGGGACCAGCCCCAGCATTTT. The chain employs TRBV19 and TRBJ1-5; 8 bases are a match to TRBD1. The CDR3 is 14 residues long. Germline loops: CDR1 LNHDA, CDR2 SQIVND (reference sequence). The J segment lost 7 bases and the V segment lost 9 bases, leaving 11 bases of the junction unmatched.

The gene calls are TRBV5-4 and TRBJ2-5, with a weak D call TRBD1 (6 bases). The CDR3 is 16 residues long. CDR1 and CDR2 from the germline V gene are SGHNT and YYREEE (reference sequence). Deletions cut 1 base from V and 3 bases from J, with 16 bases between. The CDR3 nucleotides are TGTGCCAGCAGCTTGAGGGCAGGGACACGCAAAGAGACCCAGTACTTC. Translation gives CASSLRAGTRKETQYF.

The rearrangement links TRBV30 to TRBJ2-1, with 7 nucleotides matching TRBD2. Germline V lookup: CDR1 GTSNPN, CDR2 SVGIG (reference sequence). Trimming took 4 bases from V and 0 from J; bases not matched to a gene: 15. The CDR3 is 18 residues long. The CDR3 loop is CAWTSWAGDRYSYNEQFF. CDR3 in DNA: TGTGCCTGGACCTCCTGGGCGGGGGACCGATACTCCTACAATGAGCAGTTCTTC.

The V gene is TRBV6-5, the J gene TRBJ2-1, with 8 bases that match TRBD1. CDR1 and CDR2 (germline): MNHEY, SVGAGI. The CDR3 is 16 residues long. Trimming at V came to 0 bases and at J to 4 bases, leaving 5 bases not matched to a gene. The CDR3 nucleotides read TGTGCCAGCAGTTACTCCCGTCGGACAGGGTACAATGAGCAGTTCTTC. Translation: CASSYSRRTGYNEQFF.

The rearrangement uses TRBV11-2 and TRBJ2-4; the D gene is possibly TRBD2 (5 bases). The germline V gene has CDR1 SGHAT and CDR2 FQNNGV. The CDR3 contains 13 residues. V was cut by 6 bases and J by 1 base, with 7 bases left in between. DNA for the CDR3: TGTGCCAGCAGTGGGGAGGCCAAAAACATTCAGTACTTC. Amino acids: CASSGEAKNIQYF.

The rearrangement uses TRBV25-1 and TRBJ1-2, with a possible D match to TRBD1 (6 bases). V lost 1 base, J lost 3 bases, and 12 bases lay in between. Germline loops: CDR1 MGHDK, CDR2 SYGVNS. This CDR3 is built from 15 residues. The CDR3 DNA sequence: TGTGCCAGCAGTGAATGGGGACAAGCCGACTATGGCTACACCTTC. It encodes CASSEWGQADYGYTF.

About this clone itself: Within the sample, other DNA sequences also encode this same CDR3. The chain couples TRBV4-3 to TRBJ1-4, with D maybe TRBD1 (6 bases). In germline, CDR1 is LGHNA, CDR2 YSLEER. This CDR3 is 16 amino acids long. Trimming removed 5 bases from V and 8 bases from J, with 21 bases in between. DNA of the CDR3: TGCGCCAGCAGCTACCTGCAGGGGTCCGGGGAAGAAAAACTGTTTTTT. It translates to CASSYLQGSGEEKLFF.

The chain is built from TRBV7-9 and TRBJ2-7, with a weak D call TRBD1 (6 bases). The V gene lost 0 bases and the J gene lost 4 bases, with 16 bases spanning the gap. This CDR3 comprises 16 residues. CDR1 and CDR2 (germline): SEHNR, FQNEAQ (reference sequence). The CDR3 DNA follows: TGTGCCAGCAGCTTAGCCGAACAGGGTTTGCCTTACGAGCAGTACTTC. Translated: CASSLAEQGLPYEQYF. Supplemented by reference TRBV7-9 and TRBJ2-7, the full variable domain reads DTGVSQNPRHKITKRGQNVTFRCDPISEHNRLYWYRQTLGQGPEFLTYFQNEAQLEKSRLLSDRFSAERPKGSFSTLEIQRTEQGDSAMYLCASSLAEQGLPYEQYFGPGTRLTVT.

The CDR3 sequence is CASSPRGVSYEQYF. CDR3 coding DNA: TGTGCCAGCAGTCCCCGGGGGGTCTCCTACGAGCAGTACTTC. This chain joins TRBV6-5 and TRBJ2-7; 7 nucleotides match TRBD2. Per germline, CDR1 MNHEY and CDR2 SVGAGI. The CDR3 runs 14 residues. V lost 5 bases and J lost 0; bases outside the gene matches: 4.

The chain links TRBV7-6 to TRBJ2-7; TRBD1 matches at 9 bases. CDR1 SGHVS and CDR2 FNYEAQ come from the germline V gene. Trimming took 3 bases from V and 4 from J; bases not matched to a gene: 4. CDR3 size: 14 residues. CDR3 sequence: CASSFSQGAYEQYF. DNA for the CDR3: TGTGCCAGCAGCTTTTCACAGGGGGCTTACGAGCAGTACTTC.